Sequencing of this T cell receptor (beta chain) was carried out in a study of T-cell memory formation after mild COVID-19 (dated by TCRdb to the early 2020s). For context, the study as a whole: Most TCR sequence clusters were specific to one of the two donors. Longitudinal TCRalpha and TCRbeta repertoire sequencing tracked T-cell clones expanding and contracting after mild COVID-19 in a couple of donors. Two young, previously healthy adult volunteers, one female and one male, were included in the cohort. The study at large found these results: The study covered only a couple of mild cases, and larger cohorts including severe cases with pre-infection samples were considered necessary. Contracting CD4+ clones turned up mainly in the CM and EM memory subsets, whereas EMRA was where CD8+ clones were enriched. Clones that contracted from day 15 to 85 showed balanced CD4/CD8 phenotypes, whereas a second wave of clones that expanded from day 15 to 37 leaned towards CD4+. Whether the second-wave clones peaking on day 37 were SARS-CoV-2 specific was not confirmed. The detection of some responding clones in pre-infection memory suggests that pre-existing cross-reactive memory T cells joined the SARS-CoV-2 response.

The instrument was an Illumina NovaSeq 6000. TCRalpha and TCRbeta cDNA libraries were built by 5'RACE with constant-segment primers, adding sample barcodes and unique molecular identifiers. RNA was extracted from every sample with Trizol reagent. Libraries were amplified in two PCR steps, with a second sample barcode and Illumina TruSeq adapters added in the second step. Sequencing of the libraries was done on an Illumina NovaSeq, producing 2 x 150 bp paired-end reads. As for the authors' bioinformatics: Demultiplexing of reads and collapsing into UMI-guided consensus sequences were performed with migec v1.2.7. Using mixcr v2.1.11, UMI consensuses were aligned to TRA and TRB V and J templates and then assembled into clonotypes. A clonotype was counted as expanded or contracted only if both edgeR and NoisET called the change significant, with noise models trained on biological replicates. For edgeR calls, a false discovery rate-adjusted p below 0.01 and a log2 fold-change threshold of 1 were applied. As an exploratory analysis of dynamics, PCA with hierarchical clustering was applied to max-normalized trajectories of the 1000 most abundant clonotypes. Separately sequenced CD4+ and CD8+ repertoires were used to assign the CD4 or CD8 phenotype of responding clones. TCRdb redid the processing of the public reads, applying fastp at Q25 and MiXCR, and retained in-frame beta chains. A single entry per CDR3 protein holds the most common genes and DNA from its merged rows. V and J calls and clone size were set by TCRdb, not the authors. The sample table holds roughly 450,000 distinct CDR3 sequences, of which approximately 18% were seen once. The top ten hold 20% to 25% of the sample.

Ficoll-Paque density gradient centrifugation was used to isolate PBMCs. The CDR3, cysteine through phenylalanine, is 12 amino acids long. The only DNA kept is the CDR3, 36 bases in frame from the first base. CDR1 is given as SGHRS and CDR2 as YFSETQ, both from the germline V gene. For this chain, trimming is 4 bases at the V end and 7 bases at the J end, and the number of junction bases without a gene match is 4. A few counts support this clonotype. The antigen this receptor binds is unknown. No base-level quality is on record; no much larger clone is a single base apart. Sequenced input: PBMCs or a T cell subset sorted from them (not recorded which). The chain was built from TRBV5-1 and TRBJ1-1, with TRBD1 identical over 7 junction bases. The source is a man aged 18 to 35 who had mild COVID-19 (a few samples of this study predate the infection). The sample titles of this study are shuffled in the database, so cell type and time point are left out; the donor was told from shared clones. In nucleotides, the sequence is TGCGCCAGCAGCCCGGACAGGCGTGAAGCTTTCTTT. This yields the protein CASSPDRREAFF.